The 8 T cell receptor beta chains reported below all come from one sample, sequenced in a study of regulatory T cells in long-lasting Graves disease. Time point here: newly diagnosed GD, antithyroid drugs for less than 3 months. The authors made the TCR library using RNA they extracted from PBMCs. The authors built TCR beta libraries using iRepertoire HTBI primers and Arm-PCR of CDR3 regions. TCRdb itself ran the multiplex PCR reads through MiXCR, one entry per CDR3 protein. The sample includes about 530,000 distinct CDR3 sequences, 16% seen only once; the top ten take roughly 25%. In addition, the sample was reused for a study of T cells in Graves' hyperthyroidism and ophthalmopathy.

The input for sequencing was peripheral blood mononuclear cells (PBMCs), taken at new diagnosis, from a patient treated with antithyroid drugs. The receptors were gathered from a woman aged 40 to 65 with Graves disease.

This clonotype was observed many times. The chain combines TRBV27 with TRBJ2-5; no firm D call. Looked up from germline, CDR1 is MNHEY and CDR2 is SMNVEV (reference sequence). The CDR3 has 13 residues. V lost 3 bases, J lost 4 bases, and 9 bases lay in between. CDR3 in DNA: TGTGCCAGCAGTTTTGGCTGGGCAGAGACCCAGTACTTC. Amino acids: CASSFGWAETQYF.

This clonotype came up a few times. The genes are TRBV24-1 and TRBJ2-5; TRBD2 matches 9 bases. Unmatched junction bases numbered 10, after V lost 1 base and J lost 5 bases. This CDR3 has 17 residues. Germline CDR1 and CDR2: KGHDR and SFDVKD. CDR3 loop: CATSDFASGVLRETQYF. Written as DNA, the CDR3 is TGTGCCACCAGTGATTTTGCTAGCGGGGTGCTTAGGGAGACCCAGTACTTC.

This clonotype was picked up many times. This sequence joins TRBV11-2 and TRBJ1-1; D is unclear. V lost 1 base and J lost 1, with 7 bases in between. CDR3 length: 14 amino acids. Germline lookup yields CDR1 SGHAT and CDR2 FQNNGV. The CDR3 reads CASSLGLQNTEAFF. CDR3 in DNA: TGTGCCAGCAGCTTAGGTCTACAGAACACTGAAGCTTTCTTT.

In this sample, this clonotype turned up many times. The V call is TRBV10-3, the J call TRBJ1-4; D remains ambiguous. CDR1 and CDR2 (germline): ENHRY, SYGVKD. The germline V and J ends were trimmed by 2 bases and 5 bases, with 6 bases remaining between them. The CDR3 spans 13 residues. CDR3 nucleotide sequence: TGTGCCATCAGTGAGGGGCGAAATGAAAAACTGTTTTTT. Amino acid sequence: CAISEGRNEKLFF.

In its sample, this clonotype was seen a few times. This chain connects TRBV3-1 to TRBJ2-3; the match to TRBD2 covers 12 bases. The CDR3 consists of 15 residues. The J segment lost 4 bases and the V segment lost 7 bases, leaving 6 bases of the junction unmatched. The germline CDR1 and CDR2 sequences are LGHDT and YNNKEL (reference sequence). The CDR3 DNA reads TGTGCCAGCAACGGACTAGCGGGGTTCCCAGATACGCAGTATTTT. Amino acids: CASNGLAGFPDTQYF.

The chain employs TRBV6-9 and TRBJ1-2, with TRBD1 identical over 9 bases. V gave up 4 bases and J gave up 4 bases; unmatched junction bases: 22. This CDR3 is built from 20 residues. The germline CDR1 and CDR2 sequences are MNHGY and SVAAGI. DNA of the CDR3: TGTGCCAGCAGTTTAGAGAGACCAACCGGGACAGGGTTTTCTATCTATGGCTACACCTTC. It codes for CASSLERPTGTGFSIYGYTF.

In its sample, this clonotype was seen many times. The V call is TRBV29-1, the J call TRBJ2-3; 10 nucleotides align to TRBD1. This CDR3 is 14 amino acids long. V shed 7 bases and J 3 bases; nucleotides not matched to a gene: 7. CDR1 and CDR2 (germline): SQVTM, ANQGSEA. The CDR3 DNA sequence: TGCAGCGCCGCTCCGGGACAGGGGACAGATACGCAGTATTTT. As protein: CSAAPGQGTDTQYF.

Worth noting for this clonotype: The junction differs from germline at one of its ends, possibly a read error. V gene TRBV10-1 combines with J gene TRBJ2-1; TRBD2 might be the D (6 bases). The germline V gene has CDR1 WNHNN and CDR2 SYGVQD (reference sequence). The CDR3 runs 16 residues. The CDR3 sequence: CTSSESGIGTGGEQFF. The CDR3 DNA follows: TGCACCAGCAGTGAGTCGGGGATAGGGACCGGGGGTGAGCAGTTCTTC.